This T cell receptor (beta chain) comes out of a study of blood T cell repertoires in COVID-19 (dated by TCRdb to between 2020 and 2021). Study-wide context: The collaborator samples originated in the United States, Italy and Spain and spanned the acute and convalescent phases of COVID-19. Samples came from the ongoing ImmuneRACE study (first 160 participants) plus 1,254 subjects from 6 global collaborators. The prospective study material was composed of cDNA or gDNA derived from T cells, B-cell-depleted T cells, or PBMCs. A freely available public database, intended as a resource for researchers studying the immune response to SARS-CoV-2, is where the repertoires were released. The dataset comprised deeply sampled blood TCRbeta repertoires from subjects exposed to, actively infected with, or recovered from COVID-19. Where available, HLA class I and class II types were taken from metadata supplied by the sample provider and were not determined by assay-based typing. Sample metadata almost always included a de-identified subject ID, COVID-19 status, age in years and sex.

Concerning this clone itself: Its antigen target is currently unknown. Base quality data are lacking; no much larger clone is found one base away.

What the study reported, not specific to this receptor: How much clinical and demographic metadata was included differed by source and by participant, and the metadata was provided uncurated.

Participants in the prospective study were aged about 18 to 89 years, lived in over 20 United States geographic areas, and enrolled through a virtual design. Cohort assignment in the prospective study relied on participant-reported clinical history from a screening survey and a study questionnaire. For ImmuneRACE Cohort 3, a participant was defined as recovered based on two consecutive negative NP/OP PCR tests, clearance by a healthcare professional, or resolution of symptoms. Each participant in the prospective study had whole blood, serum and a nasopharyngeal or oropharyngeal swab collected by mobile phlebotomists. Over an approximately 2-month period, participants in the prospective study had the option of providing additional blood draws and questionnaires. Prospective study blood samples were shipped either frozen or at room temperature before DNA extraction. The immunoSEQ Assay, a bias-controlled multiplex PCR, was used to amplify TCRbeta CDR3 regions from genomic DNA. From the authors' description of their analysis: Nucleated cell counts per sample were estimated from amplification of reference gene primers within the assay. To quantify the absolute abundance of each unique TCRbeta CDR3 rearrangement, sequence reads were collapsed and filtered. Productive Simpson clonality was computed per sample as the square root of Simpson's diversity index over productive rearrangements. The table comes from immuneACCESS by way of TCRdb, which keeps in-frame sequences with V and J called. Part of the clones is missing from these tables; in studies checked, under half for an unresolved V gene and the rest for unknown reasons. Clone size and the V and J calls come from that table; the DNA yielded D and trimming. For this sample the table gives roughly 330,000 clones, of which 80% to 90% were detected only once. The top ten clonotypes cover under 5.5% of the sample.

V gives up 11 bases and J gives up 0 bases, and the segment between their germline ends measures 14 bases. CDR1 and CDR2 (ENHRY, SYGVKD) derive from the germline V gene. The CDR3 spans 14 residues, from the cysteine through the phenylalanine. Only the CDR3 part of the read is kept: 42 bases, read in frame from the first base. Recombination linked TRBV10-3 to TRBJ1-3, with the D gene uncertain. The sequence was obtained from a woman aged 30 to 39 who had recovered from COVID-19. The sequencing input was PBMCs or T cells enriched from blood (not recorded which). The nucleotides are TGTGCCGCGGAAGGAGGAGACTCTGGAAACACCATATATTTT. Translated, this gives CAAEGGDSGNTIYF.